Listed here are 2 T cell receptor beta chains from one sample, sequenced in a study of T cells after yellow fever vaccination. TCRdb recomputed calls from the 5' RACE reads with MiXCR, one row per CDR3 protein. This table has a few hundred thousand distinct CDR3 sequences, about a sixth appearing once. Sequences were derived from PBMCs, sampled less than 6 days after the first yellow fever vaccination. The receptors shown here come from a man aged 18-30 years who received the YFV17D yellow fever vaccine.

This clonotype came up a few times. The chain recombines TRBV6-1 with TRBJ2-5; D possibly corresponds to TRBD2 (6 bases). Germline V gene sequence: CDR1 MNHNS, CDR2 SASEGT. V gave up 7 bases and J gave up 2 bases, with 17 bases separating them. The CDR3 totals 15 residues. In DNA form, the CDR3 reads TGTGCCAGCACGGAACTAGCTTGGGAACAAGAGACCCAGTACTTC. It specifies CASTELAWEQETQYF.

This clonotype has a handful of counts. This chain links TRBV12-3 or TRBV12-4 with TRBJ1-1; tentatively, D is TRBD1 (6 bases). V gave up 4 bases and J gave up 1 base, with 13 bases separating them. This CDR3 has 15 amino acids. CDR3 protein: CASSWGSGANTEAFF. Written as DNA, the CDR3 is TGTGCCAGCAGTTGGGGTTCAGGGGCGAACACTGAAGCTTTCTTT.